This T cell receptor (beta chain) emerged from a study of radiotherapy plus CTLA-4 blockade in lung cancer. Study-wide background: The study recorded objective responses in about 18% of patients and disease control in 25% to 35%.

CDR3 length: 14 residues. With 5 bases clipped from V and 5 bases from J, the junction kept 8 bases outside the gene matches. Germline loops: CDR1 SGHTA, CDR2 FQGTGA. Measured with immunoSEQ multiplex PCR; TCRdb has only the in-frame clones, and not every one. The sample lists more than 75,000 clones, approximately 78% occurring once. Patients with chemo-refractory metastatic non-small-cell lung cancer received focal radiation plus CTLA-4 blockade with ipilimumab. Notes on the study in general: An expansion of tumor-derived TCR clones occurred in blood after radiotherapy plus ipilimumab. Interferon-beta and early blood T cell clone dynamics reportedly predicted response best.

Comment on this clone: The antigen remains undetermined.

The receptor's source is a human donor with non-small cell lung cancer that progressed on radiotherapy plus ipilimumab. Sequences were derived from peripheral blood, sampled from a patient treated with radiotherapy plus ipilimumab. The J gene is TRBJ2-5, the V gene TRBV7-3; 7 bases are a match to TRBD2. In nucleotides, the CDR3 is TGTGCCAGCAGCCGGGGCGGGAGTGGGGAGACCCAGTACTTC. It specifies CASSRGGSGETQYF.